The 10 T cell receptor beta chains below all came from one sample that was sequenced in a study of a mutant IDH1 vaccine in newly diagnosed glioma. TCRdb's copy holds only in-frame clones and misses some; the assay was immunoSEQ multiplex PCR. Of tens of thousands of clones detected, roughly 80% appear once; the ten largest clones hold roughly 7.1%. As for time point: baseline, week 1 (first vaccination visit). Treatment reported: pre-vaccination baseline after standard-of-care therapy. Sequenced material: PBMCs, taken from a glioma patient treated with radiotherapy, temozolomide or both. The receptors shown here come from a woman in her forties or fifties with glioma.

The chain is built from TRBV6-5 and TRBJ1-3, with 7 nucleotides matching TRBD1. V lost 6 bases, J lost 4 bases, and 3 bases stayed unmatched. Germline V lookup: CDR1 MNHEY, CDR2 SVGAGI. The CDR3 is 13 amino acids. CDR3 coding DNA: TGTGCCAGCAGCCGACAGGGCGGAAACACCATATATTTT. Protein sequence: CASSRQGGNTIYF.

The rearrangement uses TRBV19 and TRBJ1-6; TRBD1 matches 10 bases. CDR1 is LNHDA, CDR2 SQIVND, per germline (reference sequence). The CDR3 contains 15 residues. V was clipped by 5 bases and J by 8 bases; unmatched bases: 6. The CDR3 sequence: CASSRDRGSYSPLHF. The CDR3 region has the DNA TGTGCCAGTAGTCGGGACAGGGGATCGTATTCACCCCTCCACTTT. The full variable domain, completed using reference TRBV19 and TRBJ1-6, is DGGITQSPKYLFRKEGQNVTLSCEQNLNHDAMYWYRQDPGQGLRLIYYSQIVNDFQKGDIAEGYSVSREKKESFPLTVTSAQKNPTAFYLCASSRDRGSYSPLHFGNGTRLTVT.

The gene calls are TRBV2 and TRBJ2-1; 7 bases map to TRBD1. V dropped 6 bases and J dropped 0; count of bases not matched to a gene: 5. CDR1 and CDR2 from the germline V gene are SNHLY and FYNNEI. CDR3 length: 15 amino acids. CDR3 nucleotides: TGTGCCAGCAGCGCGAGACAGGGCTCCTACAATGAGCAGTTCTTC. Its translation is CASSARQGSYNEQFF.

The chain links TRBV13 to TRBJ2-7; D call uncertain. V lost 4 bases and J lost 0, with 4 bases in between. CDR1 is PRHDT and CDR2 is FYEKMQ in the germline V gene (reference sequence). The CDR3 runs to 12 residues. The CDR3 protein is CASSSSSYEQYF. The CDR3 coding sequence is TGTGCCAGCAGCTCTAGCTCCTACGAGCAGTACTTC.

The V call is TRBV9, the J call TRBJ2-5; D is ambiguous. Germline lookup yields CDR1 SGDLS and CDR2 YYNGEE. The CDR3 sequence is 11 residues long. Trimming stripped 0 bases from V and 5 bases from J, with 2 bases between. The CDR3 here is CASSVDETQYF. CDR3 DNA: TGTGCCAGCAGCGTAGACGAGACCCAGTACTTC.

This clone was seen a few times. This sequence joins TRBV7-9 and TRBJ1-1, with 7 nucleotides matching TRBD1. Germline V CDR1 and CDR2: SEHNR, FQNEAQ (reference sequence). This CDR3 region has 16 residues. J was trimmed by 5 bases and V by 5 bases; bases with no gene match: 14. The CDR3 loop reads CASSPNRGSQGTEAFF. CDR3 nucleotide sequence: TGTGCCAGCAGCCCCAACAGGGGATCTCAAGGGACTGAAGCTTTCTTT.

This sequence joins TRBV5-8 and TRBJ1-6, with TRBD1 matching over 8 bases. From germline, CDR1 is SGHTS and CDR2 YDEGEE. V lost 7 bases, J lost 9 bases, and 6 bases stayed unmatched. The CDR3 covers 13 residues. This CDR3 is CASQGQDFSPLHF. In DNA, the CDR3 is TGTGCCAGCCAGGGACAGGATTTTTCACCCCTCCACTTT.

The J gene is TRBJ2-5, the V gene TRBV9; D possibly corresponds to TRBD2 (5 bases). The CDR3 loop spans 14 amino acids. The V end was cut by 0 bases, the J end by 5 bases, with 11 bases between. Per germline, CDR1 SGDLS and CDR2 YYNGEE. The CDR3 nucleotides are TGTGCCAGCAGCGTAGGAGGGATCGCGGAGACCCAGTACTTC. It specifies CASSVGGIAETQYF.

Points on this clone: Sequence at one end of the junction differs from germline and may be a read error. This chain connects TRBV7-2 to TRBJ2-2; D tentatively fits TRBD1 or TRBD2 (5 bases each). Germline-derived CDR1 and CDR2 are SGHTA and FQGNSA. The CDR3 length is 19 residues. The CDR3 sequence: CASTLHYRPGRSNTGELFF. Here the CDR3 DNA reads TGTGCCAGCACCTTACACTATCGACCGGGACGCTCGAACACCGGGGAGCTGTTTTTT. The full variable domain, in which reference TRBV7-2 and TRBJ2-2 provide the parts outside the CDR3, is GAGVSQSPSNKVTEKGKDVELRCDPISGHTALYWYRQSLGQGLEFLIYFQGNSAPDKSGLPSDRFSAERTGGSVSTLTIQRTQQEDSAVYLCASTLHYRPGRSNTGELFFGEGSRLTVL.

A word on this clone: The same CDR3 also results from other DNA sequences found in this sample. CDR3 bases: TGTGCCAGCAGCGCACCAAGCACAGATACGCAGTATTTT. Translating it yields CASSAPSTDTQYF. This chain uses TRBV9 with TRBJ2-3; D gene uncertain. Germline assignment: CDR1 SGDLS and CDR2 YYNGEE. Trimming took 3 bases from V and 0 from J, leaving 5 bases between them. CDR3 length: 13 residues.